This TCR beta chain was identified during a study of OX40 agonist ivuxolimab in advanced cancers. Method: immunoSEQ multiplex PCR; TCRdb's copy keeps in-frame clones and lacks some. Here the sample spans around 62,000 clones, roughly nine tenths being singletons. V was clipped by 2 bases and J by 5 bases, with 24 bases between them. The CDR3 sequence is 18 residues long. Per germline, CDR1 SGHTA and CDR2 FQGNSA. Sequences were derived from CD4+ or CD8+ T cells sorted from blood, sampled in a trial of the OX40 agonist ivuxolimab. The sequence came from an adult with an advanced solid tumor such as melanoma, head and neck, liver or kidney cancer. J is TRBJ2-5 and V is TRBV7-2, with D possibly matching TRBD2 (6 bases). CDR3 residues: CASSLSYGAEPGEETQYF. The CDR3 coding sequence is TGTGCCAGCAGCTTAAGCTATGGAGCGGAGCCGGGGGAGGAGACCCAGTACTTC.